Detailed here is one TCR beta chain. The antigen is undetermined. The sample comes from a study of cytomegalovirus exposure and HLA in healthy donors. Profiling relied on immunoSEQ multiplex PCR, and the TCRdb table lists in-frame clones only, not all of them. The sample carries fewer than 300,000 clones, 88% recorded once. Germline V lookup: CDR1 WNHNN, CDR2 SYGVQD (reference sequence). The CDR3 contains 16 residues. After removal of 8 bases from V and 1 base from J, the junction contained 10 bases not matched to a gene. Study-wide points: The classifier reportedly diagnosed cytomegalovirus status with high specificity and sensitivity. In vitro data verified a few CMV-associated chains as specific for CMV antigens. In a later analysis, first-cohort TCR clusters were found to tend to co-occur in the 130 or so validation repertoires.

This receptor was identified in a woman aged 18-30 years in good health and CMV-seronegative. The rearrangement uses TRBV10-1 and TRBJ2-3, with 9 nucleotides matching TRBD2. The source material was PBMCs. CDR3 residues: CASCWLPSGGTDTQYF. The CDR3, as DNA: TGCGCCAGCTGCTGGTTACCTAGCGGGGGCACAGATACGCAGTATTTT.